Listed below are T cell receptor beta chains from one sample, sequenced in a study of Graves' ophthalmopathy and Graves' hyperthyroidism. TCRdb itself ran the multiplex PCR reads through MiXCR, one entry per CDR3 protein. The sample carries about 230,000 distinct CDR3 sequences, 40% to 50% recorded once. Sample: peripheral blood. The receptor source for this set is an adult man with Graves' ophthalmopathy. Each CDR3 is given with its conserved first and last residue. A D gene is named only where the DNA matches it firmly. Only some rows state a clone size, as once, few, many or a class for expanded clones.

length: 17
J: TRBJ2-5
D: .
V: TRBV12-3/TRBV12-4
size: .
CDR3: CASSLEALGNLQETQYF
DNA: TGTGCCAGCAGTCTCGAGGCGTTGGGGAACCTCCAAGAGACCCAGTACTTC

length: 15
J: TRBJ2-5
D: .
V: TRBV7-2
size: .
CDR3: CASSARNTGEETQYF
DNA: TGTGCCAGCAGCGCTAGGAACACCGGGGAAGAGACCCAGTACTTC

length: 14
J: TRBJ1-4
D: TRBD1
V: TRBV6-5
size: .
CDR3: CASSYGQGPEKLFF
DNA: TGTGCCAGCAGTTACGGACAGGGACCTGAAAAACTGTTTTTT

length: 14
J: TRBJ2-5
D: TRBD2
V: TRBV10-3
size: .
CDR3: CAISESGGVETQYF
DNA: TGTGCCATCAGTGAGTCTGGGGGGGTGGAGACCCAGTACTTC

length: 12
J: TRBJ1-5
D: .
V: TRBV29-1
size: few
CDR3: CSTRDLGQPQHF
DNA: TGCAGCACAAGGGATCTAGGTCAGCCCCAGCATTTT

length: 14
J: TRBJ2-5
D: TRBD2
V: TRBV12-3/TRBV12-4
size: .
CDR3: CASTSSSGGETQYF
DNA: TGTGCCAGTACATCCTCCTCGGGGGGAGAGACCCAGTACTTC

length: 15
J: TRBJ1-1
D: TRBD1
V: TRBV7-9
size: .
CDR3: CASSRAGTGASEAFF
DNA: TGTGCCAGCAGCCGAGCCGGGACAGGGGCCTCTGAAGCTTTCTTT

length: 14
J: TRBJ2-5
D: TRBD2
V: TRBV2
size: .
CDR3: CASSRLAEQETQYF
DNA: TGTGCCAGCAGCCGACTAGCGGAACAAGAGACCCAGTACTTC

length: 11
J: TRBJ1-2
D: .
V: TRBV29-1
size: .
CDR3: CSPGTSDGYTF
DNA: TGCAGCCCTGGGACATCGGATGGCTACACCTTC

length: 18
J: TRBJ2-6
D: TRBD1
V: TRBV15
size: few
CDR3: CATSRVRTGSSGANVLTF
DNA: TGTGCCACCAGCAGAGTAAGGACAGGGAGCTCTGGGGCCAACGTCCTGACTTTC

length: 16
J: TRBJ1-1
D: .
V: TRBV6-5
size: .
CDR3: CASSDGSTGKGSEAFF
DNA: TGTGCCAGCAGTGACGGGTCGACAGGTAAAGGGTCTGAAGCTTTCTTT

length: 19
J: TRBJ2-6
D: TRBD1
V: TRBV10-1
size: few
CDR3: CASSSRPRDRESGANVLTF
DNA: TGCGCCAGCAGTTCTAGACCTCGGGACAGGGAGTCTGGGGCCAACGTCCTGACTTTC

length: 16
J: TRBJ1-6
D: TRBD1
V: TRBV7-2
size: .
CDR3: CASSSGTGSFGSPLHF
DNA: TGTGCCAGCAGCTCCGGGACAGGGAGCTTCGGGTCACCCCTCCACTTT

length: 15
J: TRBJ2-1
D: .
V: TRBV7-6
size: .
CDR3: CASSLWLASLNEQFF
DNA: TGTGCCAGCAGCTTATGGCTAGCTTCCCTCAATGAGCAGTTCTTC

length: 14
J: TRBJ1-1
D: .
V: TRBV5-8
size: many
CDR3: CASSWAGMNTEAFF
DNA: TGTGCCAGCAGCTGGGCAGGAATGAACACTGAAGCTTTCTTT

length: 15
J: TRBJ1-1
D: TRBD1
V: TRBV20-1
size: few
CDR3: CSARDPGGRNTEAFF
DNA: TGCAGTGCTAGAGATCCAGGGGGTAGGAACACTGAAGCTTTCTTT

length: 15
J: TRBJ1-1
D: .
V: TRBV7-9
size: .
CDR3: CASSSPGGRDTEAFF
DNA: TGTGCCAGCAGTTCCCCCGGGGGCCGGGACACTGAAGCTTTCTTT

length: 19
J: TRBJ2-6
D: .
V: TRBV10-2
size: .
CDR3: CASSESWWGAASGANVLTF
DNA: TGCGCCAGCAGTGAGTCGTGGTGGGGAGCGGCCTCTGGGGCCAACGTCCTGACTTTC

length: 14
J: TRBJ2-7
D: .
V: TRBV5-1
size: .
CDR3: CASSPDSYANGQYF
DNA: TGCGCCAGCAGCCCTGACAGTTACGCGAACGGGCAGTACTTC

length: 13
J: TRBJ1-4
D: TRBD1
V: TRBV7-9
size: few
CDR3: CASSFTGGEKLFF
DNA: TGTGCCAGCAGCTTCACAGGGGGCGAAAAACTGTTTTTT

length: 15
J: TRBJ2-5
D: .
V: TRBV24-1
size: .
CDR3: CATSETPGRQETQYF
DNA: TGTGCCACCAGTGAGACTCCTGGCCGCCAAGAGACCCAGTACTTC

length: 13
J: TRBJ1-1
D: .
V: TRBV7-9
size: few
CDR3: CASSAQGSTEAFF
DNA: TGTGCCAGCAGCGCCCAGGGAAGTACTGAAGCTTTCTTT

length: 15
J: TRBJ2-5
D: TRBD1
V: TRBV29-1
size: .
CDR3: CSARGQGKGGETQYF
DNA: TGCAGCGCACGGGGACAGGGAAAAGGAGGGGAGACCCAGTACTTC

length: 13
J: TRBJ2-5
D: TRBD1
V: TRBV20-1
size: few
CDR3: CSASGTAQETQYF
DNA: TGCAGTGCTAGCGGGACAGCGCAAGAGACCCAGTACTTC

length: 14
J: TRBJ1-1
D: .
V: TRBV6-1
size: many
CDR3: CASSVQGWDTEAFF
DNA: TGTGCCAGCAGTGTTCAGGGGTGGGACACTGAAGCTTTCTTT

length: 15
J: TRBJ2-7
D: .
V: TRBV19
size: .
CDR3: CASSIVGSPRGEQYF
DNA: TGTGCCAGTAGTATAGTTGGGAGTCCTCGGGGCGAGCAGTACTTC

length: 14
J: TRBJ1-2
D: .
V: TRBV9
size: .
CDR3: CASSSGHGPRGYTF
DNA: TGTGCCAGCAGCTCGGGACACGGGCCGAGGGGCTACACCTTC

length: 14
J: TRBJ2-5
D: TRBD1
V: TRBV7-3
size: .
CDR3: CASSWRGQGETQYF
DNA: TGTGCCAGCAGCTGGCGGGGACAGGGAGAGACCCAGTACTTC

length: 15
J: TRBJ1-2
D: TRBD1
V: TRBV6-5
size: .
CDR3: CASTSTGSVNYGYTF
DNA: TGTGCCAGCACCTCGACAGGGTCAGTTAACTATGGCTACACCTTC

length: 15
J: TRBJ2-7
D: TRBD2
V: TRBV2
size: .
CDR3: CASSGTSGKFYEQYF
DNA: TGTGCCAGCAGTGGGACTAGCGGGAAGTTCTACGAGCAGTACTTC

length: 14
J: TRBJ1-5
D: .
V: TRBV7-9
size: once
CDR3: CASSYGSSNQPQHF
DNA: TGTGCCAGCAGCTATGGTAGCAGCAATCAGCCCCAGCATTTT

length: 15
J: TRBJ1-5
D: .
V: TRBV6-6
size: few
CDR3: CASSVGVASNQPQHF
DNA: TGTGCCAGCAGTGTGGGAGTTGCTAGCAATCAGCCCCAGCATTTT

length: 13
J: TRBJ2-7
D: TRBD1
V: TRBV5-1
size: .
CDR3: CASSPLQGHEQYF
DNA: TGCGCCAGCAGCCCCTTACAGGGGCACGAGCAGTACTTC

length: 15
J: TRBJ1-4
D: TRBD1
V: TRBV29-1
size: few
CDR3: CSVDETGGAAEKLFF
DNA: TGCAGCGTTGACGAGACAGGGGGCGCCGCCGAAAAACTGTTTTTT

length: 15
J: TRBJ1-5
D: .
V: TRBV2
size: few
CDR3: CASSEAALPEQPQHF
DNA: TGTGCCAGCAGTGAAGCCGCCCTCCCAGAACAGCCCCAGCATTTT

length: 13
J: TRBJ1-1
D: .
V: TRBV10-3
size: many
CDR3: CAIRDSANTEAFF
DNA: TGTGCCATCAGGGACAGTGCTAACACTGAAGCTTTCTTT

length: 16
J: TRBJ2-6
D: TRBD1
V: TRBV7-1
size: once
CDR3: CASSSRQGSGANVLTF
DNA: TGTGCCAGCAGCTCAAGACAGGGTTCTGGGGCCAACGTCCTGACTTTC

length: 15
J: TRBJ1-1
D: TRBD1
V: TRBV29-1
size: .
CDR3: CSVLWDRGRNTEAFF
DNA: TGCAGCGTTTTATGGGACAGGGGGCGTAACACTGAAGCTTTCTTT

length: 13
J: TRBJ2-2
D: .
V: TRBV5-1
size: many
CDR3: CASSLTVTGELFF
DNA: TGCGCCAGCAGCCTGACAGTTACCGGGGAGCTGTTTTTT

length: 13
J: TRBJ2-7
D: .
V: TRBV20-1
size: .
CDR3: CSARLSSDYEQYF
DNA: TGCAGTGCTAGACTCTCTAGCGACTACGAGCAGTACTTC

length: 14
J: TRBJ2-7
D: .
V: TRBV2
size: few
CDR3: CASSEAGLGPEQYF
DNA: TGTGCCAGCAGTGAAGCAGGTCTGGGGCCCGAGCAGTACTTC

length: 13
J: TRBJ1-2
D: .
V: TRBV7-9
size: .
CDR3: CASSLIGSSGYTF
DNA: TGTGCCAGCAGCTTAATAGGCTCTAGTGGCTACACCTTC

length: 13
J: TRBJ1-2
D: .
V: TRBV7-9
size: few
CDR3: CASSKDGNYGYTF
DNA: TGTGCCAGCAGCAAGGACGGTAACTATGGCTACACCTTC

length: 13
J: TRBJ1-3
D: .
V: TRBV18
size: few
CDR3: CASSRSSGNTIYF
DNA: TGTGCCAGCTCGCGGTCAAGTGGAAACACCATATATTTT

length: 14
J: TRBJ2-7
D: .
V: TRBV24-1
size: few
CDR3: CATSEGGPSYEQYF
DNA: TGTGCCACCAGTGAAGGGGGACCCTCCTACGAGCAGTACTTC

length: 15
J: TRBJ1-6
D: .
V: TRBV6-5
size: .
CDR3: CASSYGSGRDSPLHF
DNA: TGTGCCAGCAGTTACGGTTCAGGGCGGGATTCACCCCTCCACTTT

length: 14
J: TRBJ2-7
D: TRBD2
V: TRBV11-2
size: .
CDR3: CASSLALASYEQYF
DNA: TGTGCCAGCAGCTTAGCACTAGCGAGCTACGAGCAGTACTTC

length: 14
J: TRBJ2-7
D: .
V: TRBV10-3
size: .
CDR3: CASSLGRITYEQYF
DNA: TGTGCCAGCAGTTTAGGCAGGATCACCTACGAGCAGTACTTC

length: 16
J: TRBJ1-1
D: TRBD1
V: TRBV7-9
size: .
CDR3: CASSPTGTAKNTEAFF
DNA: TGTGCCAGCAGCCCGACAGGGACAGCAAAGAACACTGAAGCTTTCTTT

length: 15
J: TRBJ1-5
D: .
V: TRBV19
size: few
CDR3: CASSIEGRINQPQHF
DNA: TGTGCCAGTAGTATCGAAGGACGGATCAATCAGCCCCAGCATTTT

length: 9
J: TRBJ2-2
D: .
V: TRBV29-1
size: .
CDR3: CSVVGELFF
DNA: TGCAGCGTTGTAGGGGAGCTGTTTTTT

length: 13
J: TRBJ2-7
D: .
V: TRBV4-1
size: .
CDR3: CASSRPPTDEQYF
DNA: TGCGCCAGCAGCCGACCCCCGACAGACGAGCAGTACTTC

length: 14
J: TRBJ1-2
D: .
V: TRBV29-1
size: many
CDR3: CSVDSHWGEYGYTF
DNA: TGCAGCGTTGATTCCCACTGGGGAGAGTATGGCTACACCTTC

length: 14
J: TRBJ1-1
D: .
V: TRBV6-9
size: .
CDR3: CASSASSGYTEAFF
DNA: TGTGCCAGCAGTGCCTCTTCAGGGTATACTGAAGCTTTCTTT

length: 11
J: TRBJ1-1
D: .
V: TRBV20-1
size: .
CDR3: CSASPTAEAFF
DNA: TGCAGTGCTAGCCCGACAGCTGAAGCTTTCTTT

length: 13
J: TRBJ2-7
D: TRBD1
V: TRBV2
size: .
CDR3: CASTDRPRDEQHF
DNA: TGTGCCAGCACGGACAGGCCGCGCGACGAGCAGCACTTC

length: 15
J: TRBJ2-7
D: .
V: TRBV4-1
size: few
CDR3: CASSLRRGRPYEQYF
DNA: TGCGCCAGCAGCCTACGCCGGGGCAGACCCTACGAGCAGTACTTC

length: 14
J: TRBJ2-5
D: .
V: TRBV12-3/TRBV12-4
size: few
CDR3: CASSLLQGGETQYF
DNA: TGTGCCAGCAGTTTATTACAGGGAGGAGAGACCCAGTACTTC